One and the same sample provided the 20 T cell receptor beta chains below, sequenced in a study of blood T cell repertoires in COVID-19. The repertoire was sequenced with immunoSEQ multiplex PCR; TCRdb's copy has only in-frame clones and lacks some. The sample shows about 98,000 clones, about 89% of them seen only once. The specimen sequenced was peripheral blood. The receptors shown here come from a man aged 50 or older with acute or convalescent COVID-19.

The rearrangement links TRBV2 to TRBJ1-6; a weak D match, TRBD1 (5 bases). The germline V gene has CDR1 SNHLY and CDR2 FYNNEI. The V end lost 5 bases, the J end lost 5 bases, and 10 bases lay between the germline ends. The CDR3 is made up of 14 amino acids. The CDR3 DNA reads TGTGCCAGCAGTCGACAGTCCAATAATTCACCCCTCCACTTT. Its translation: CASSRQSNNSPLHF.

The V and J genes are TRBV7-6 and TRBJ2-1; TRBD2 matches 9 bases. CDR3 size: 18 residues. Germline loops: CDR1 SGHVS, CDR2 FNYEAQ. V was pared by 1 base and J by 6 bases, with 13 bases of the junction left unmatched. The CDR3 here is CASSLGGIRAGGSNEQFF. The CDR3 DNA follows: TGTGCCAGCAGCTTAGGGGGAATTCGAGCGGGAGGTTCCAATGAGCAGTTCTTC. Drawing the rest from reference TRBV7-6 and TRBJ2-1, the complete variable domain is GAGVSQSPRYKVTKRGQDVALRCDPISGHVSLYWYRQALGQGPEFLTYFNYEAQQDKSGLPNDRFSAERPEGSISTLTIQRTEQRDSAMYRCASSLGGIRAGGSNEQFFGPGTRLTVL.

V and J are TRBV27 and TRBJ1-1; TRBD1 aligns across 11 bases. Germline loops: CDR1 MNHEY, CDR2 SMNVEV (reference sequence). Trimming removed 6 bases from V and 2 bases from J; junction bases left unmatched: 5. The CDR3 extends over 15 amino acids. This chain's CDR3 is CASRDRGPLNTEAFF. The CDR3 region has the DNA TGTGCCAGCAGGGACAGGGGGCCACTCAACACTGAAGCTTTCTTT.

The genes are TRBV6-2 or TRBV6-3 and TRBJ2-1, with TRBD2 identical over 14 bases. CDR3 length equals 16 residues. J gave up 13 bases and V 5 bases, and 13 bases lay outside the gene matches. The germline gives CDR1 MNHEY, CDR2 SVGEGT. The CDR3 here is CASSPPGTSGRQRQFF. The CDR3 DNA follows: TGTGCCAGCAGTCCCCCCGGGACTAGCGGGAGACAGCGACAGTTCTTC.

The chain has TRBV5-4 and TRBJ2-7; D is possibly TRBD2 (5 bases). Trimming shortened V by 1 base and J by 0 bases, and 8 bases separated the two germline ends. This CDR3 is 14 amino acids long. Germline values: CDR1 SGHNT, CDR2 YYREEE (reference sequence). The CDR3 DNA reads TGTGCCAGCAGCTTGTCGGGGAGCTCCTACGAGCAGTACTTC. Its protein product is CASSLSGSSYEQYF.

The chain recombines TRBV2 with TRBJ2-6; 7 positions agree with TRBD1. Germline V gene data show CDR1 as SNHLY and CDR2 as FYNNEI. The J segment lost 1 base and the V segment lost 5 bases, leaving 8 bases of the junction unmatched. The CDR3 has 17 amino acids. Here the CDR3 reads CASSLTGQRSGANVLTF. CDR3 coding DNA: TGTGCCAGCAGTTTGACAGGGCAGAGGTCTGGGGCCAACGTCCTGACTTTC.

The V and J genes are TRBV11-2 and TRBJ2-7, with a weak D call TRBD2 (5 bases). V was shortened by 4 bases and J by 10 bases, with 23 bases between the two germline ends. This CDR3 comprises 15 residues. The germline CDR1 and CDR2 sequences are SGHAT and FQNNGV. CDR3 in DNA: TGTGCCAGCAGCTCTGACCCTCTAGCAATAACGGGCCAGTACTTC. Translating it yields CASSSDPLAITGQYF.

The genes are TRBV27 and TRBJ2-7; TRBD2 matches at 10 bases. V gave up 5 bases and J gave up 5 bases; unmatched junction bases: 9. The germline V gene has CDR1 MNHEY and CDR2 SMNVEV (reference sequence). This CDR3 comprises 15 residues. The DNA for the CDR3 is TGTGCCAGCAGTCCCTCTCGAGCGGGAGGGCACGAGCAGTACTTC. This sequence encodes CASSPSRAGGHEQYF.

The chain carries TRBV29-1 and TRBJ2-1; TRBD2 aligns across 8 bases. The V gene's germline CDR1 is SQVTM and CDR2 ANQGSEA. The CDR3 totals 14 residues. Trimming removed 6 bases from V and 2 bases from J; junction bases left unmatched: 6. DNA for the CDR3: TGCAGCGTCACGGGGGGGGAAGCCTACAATGAGCAGTTCTTC. Translating gives CSVTGGEAYNEQFF.

The CDR3 region is CASSDRGSSDTQYF. DNA of the CDR3: TGTGCCAGCAGTGACAGGGGGTCGTCAGATACGCAGTATTTT. J is TRBJ2-3 and V is TRBV28; 9 bases are a match to TRBD1. The CDR3 has 14 residues. From germline, CDR1 is MDHEN and CDR2 SYDVKM. J was trimmed by 4 bases and V by 5 bases; bases with no gene match: 4. The whole variable domain, remainder taken from reference TRBV28 and TRBJ2-3, is DVKVTQSSRYLVKRTGEKVFLECVQDMDHENMFWYRQDPGLGLRLIYFSYDVKMKEKGDIPEGYSVSREKKERFSLILESASTNQTSMYLCASSDRGSSDTQYFGPGTRLTVL.

This chain joins TRBV5-1 and TRBJ2-7; 8 bases are a match to TRBD1. Looked up from germline, CDR1 is SGHRS and CDR2 is YFSETQ. The CDR3 has 16 amino acids. J was trimmed by 2 bases and V by 0 bases; bases with no gene match: 7. The CDR3 region has the DNA TGCGCCAGCAGCTTGGCCGGGGACAGGAGCGCCTACGAGCAGTACTTC. Amino acid sequence: CASSLAGDRSAYEQYF.

This chain links TRBV18 with TRBJ1-6; D is uncertain. Germline CDR1 and CDR2: KGHSH and LQKENI. The V gene lost 0 bases and the J gene lost 6 bases, with 3 bases spanning the gap. CDR3 length: 13 amino acids. The CDR3 DNA sequence: TGTGCCAGCTCACCACCGAGTAATTCACCCCTCCACTTT. It yields the protein CASSPPSNSPLHF.

The chain links TRBV24-1 to TRBJ1-2; the match to TRBD1 covers 7 bases. This CDR3 has 14 residues. Trimming at V came to 4 bases and at J to 5 bases, leaving 6 bases not matched to a gene. CDR1 and CDR2 from the germline V gene are KGHDR and SFDVKD. CDR3 coding DNA: TGTGCCACCAGTGACCGGGACAGCCCTTATGGCTACACCTTC. Amino acids: CATSDRDSPYGYTF.

For the CDR3, the DNA is TGTGCCAGCAGTGACCTCGAACCAAAGCACCAGTTCTTC. This sequence encodes CASSDLEPKHQFF. The J gene is TRBJ2-1, the V gene TRBV2; D gene uncertain. The CDR3 totals 13 residues. The germline CDR1 and CDR2 sequences are SNHLY and FYNNEI. V lost 3 bases and J 13 bases, leaving 16 bases between the germline ends. Filled out from reference TRBV2 and TRBJ2-1, the complete variable domain reads EPEVTQTPSHQVTQMGQEVILRCVPISNHLYFYWYRQILGQKVEFLVSFYNNEISEKSEIFDDQFSVERPDGSNFTLKIRSTKLEDSAMYFCASSDLEPKHQFFGPGTRLTVL.

This clone turned up a few times. V usage is TRBV6-5 and J usage is TRBJ1-2; 7 bases align to TRBD1. CDR1 is MNHEY, CDR2 SVGAGI, per germline. The ends lost 6 bases at V and 8 bases at J; junction bases unmatched: 12. The CDR3 is 14 amino acids. The CDR3 DNA reads TGTGCCAGCAGCAGGACAGGTGAAAGTTGGGGCTACACCTTC. Amino acid sequence: CASSRTGESWGYTF.

The V gene is TRBV7-9, the J gene TRBJ2-1; D is possibly TRBD2 (5 bases). Germline assignment: CDR1 SEHNR and CDR2 FQNEAQ (reference sequence). The CDR3 has 14 residues. V lost 5 bases, J lost 5 bases, and 13 bases lay in between. The DNA of the CDR3 is TGTGCCAGCAGCCCCCGAGGAGCGGACAATGAGCAGTTCTTC. Its protein is CASSPRGADNEQFF.

This rearrangement joins TRBV18 to TRBJ1-4; TRBD1 matches at 7 bases. CDR3 size: 15 residues. Germline CDR1 KGHSH, CDR2 LQKENI. With V trimmed by 2 bases and J by 6 bases, 6 bases remained unmatched. In DNA, the CDR3 is TGTGCCAGCTCACCAAGGCAGGGGGGAGATGAAAAACTGTTTTTT. The encoded protein is CASSPRQGGDEKLFF.

This clone was seen a single time. The chain carries TRBV6-5 and TRBJ2-7; perhaps TRBD1 as D (5 bases). Germline V gives CDR1 MNHEY, CDR2 SVGAGI. CDR3 size: 15 residues. The germline V and J ends were trimmed by 7 bases and 3 bases, with 19 bases remaining between them. In DNA, the CDR3 is TGTGCCAGCACAACATTCGGTAGGGGAAGCTACGAGCAGTACTTC. As protein: CASTTFGRGSYEQYF.

This chain uses TRBV15 with TRBJ2-2; 9 bases align to TRBD1. This CDR3 spans 17 amino acids. The J segment lost 0 bases and the V segment lost 0 bases, leaving 2 bases of the junction unmatched. The germline CDR1 and CDR2 sequences are LNHNV and YYDKDF (reference sequence). CDR3 in DNA: TGTGCCACCAGCAGAGAGGACAGGGGACCGAACACCGGGGAGCTGTTTTTT. Residues: CATSREDRGPNTGELFF.

The V gene is TRBV5-1, the J gene TRBJ1-2; 8 bases are shared with TRBD1. This CDR3 comprises 15 residues. Germline V gives CDR1 SGHRS, CDR2 YFSETQ. With 0 bases clipped from V and 6 bases from J, the junction kept 7 bases outside the gene matches. The DNA for the CDR3 is TGCGCCAGCAGCTTGGGGTCAGGGGGCGTGGATGGCTACACCTTC. Translation gives CASSLGSGGVDGYTF. The full variable domain, with the rest looked up from reference TRBV5-1 and TRBJ1-2, is KAGVTQTPRYLIKTRGQQVTLSCSPISGHRSVSWYQQTPGQGLQFLFEYFSETQRNKGNFPGRFSGRQFSNSRSEMNVSTLELGDSALYLCASSLGSGGVDGYTFGSGTRLTVV.